This passage covers 11 T cell receptor beta chains from one sample sequenced in a study of T cells in Graves' hyperthyroidism and ophthalmopathy. TCR beta CDR3 regions were amplified from RNA. The study used the HTBI primer set for a first-round RT-PCR of the TCR CDR3. TCRdb re-called the multiplex PCR reads with MiXCR, one entry per CDR3 protein. The profile covers 700,000 or so distinct CDR3 sequences, with roughly 15% appearing a single time and under 9.5% taken by the ten largest. Sequenced: blood. The source of these receptors is a man between 18 and 29 years old with Graves' hyperthyroidism.

The rearrangement links TRBV29-1 to TRBJ1-5; D is undetermined. Trimming stripped 0 bases from V and 7 bases from J, with 10 bases between. The CDR3 contains 13 residues. Germline-derived CDR1 and CDR2 are SQVTM and ANQGSEA. CDR3 protein: CSVEDVKGQPQHF. CDR3 DNA: TGCAGCGTTGAAGATGTAAAGGGCCAGCCCCAGCATTTT.

A remark on this clonotype: Relative to the germline gene, one junction end is altered; a read error may explain this. The chain combines TRBV19 with TRBJ2-7; tentatively, D is TRBD2 (5 bases). The CDR3 runs 15 residues. Germline assignment: CDR1 LNHDA and CDR2 SQIVND (reference sequence). DNA for the CDR3: TGTGCCAGTAGTCCGGGAAGATTGCCCTCCTACGAGCAGGACTTC. This sequence encodes CASSPGRLPSYEQDF.

The DNA for the CDR3 is TGTGCTAGTGCCGGGGGGGCAGATACGCAGTATTTT. The encoded protein is CASAGGADTQYF. The J gene is TRBJ2-3, the V gene TRBV12-5, with 8 bases aligning to TRBD2. The V gene end was trimmed by 7 bases and the J gene end by 4 bases; junction bases not matched to a gene: 1. The CDR3 runs to 12 residues. Germline V CDR1 and CDR2: LGHNT, FRNRAP. Full variable domain (missing parts from reference TRBV12-5 and TRBJ2-3): DARVTQTPRHKVTEMGQEVTMRCQPILGHNTVFWYRQTMMQGLELLAYFRNRAPLDDSGMPKDRFSAEMPDATLATLKIQPSEPRDSAVYFCASAGGADTQYFGPGTRLTVL.

A few counts support this clonotype. J is TRBJ1-2 and V is TRBV5-4; 8 bases align to TRBD1. The CDR3 covers 14 residues. Trimming took 5 bases from V and 3 from J; bases not matched to a gene: 6. Germline V gene lookup returns CDR1 SGHNT and CDR2 YYREEE (reference sequence). The CDR3 DNA sequence: TGTGCCAGCAGTCCCGACAGGGGTGACTATGGCTACACCTTC. Translation gives CASSPDRGDYGYTF.

This CDR3 is CASSIDSSYEQYF. In nucleotides, the CDR3 is TGTGCCAGTAGTATAGACAGTTCGTACGAGCAGTACTTC. This chain joins TRBV19 and TRBJ2-7; D is ambiguous. Germline V gene data show CDR1 as LNHDA and CDR2 as SQIVND (reference sequence). V lost 0 bases and J 4 bases, leaving 7 bases between the germline ends. There are 13 residues in the CDR3.

A few counts support this clonotype. This CDR3 is CASSLAAGQYF. The DNA of the CDR3 is TGTGCCAGCAGCTTAGCCGCGGGGCAGTACTTC. V and J are TRBV7-9 and TRBJ2-7, with a weak D call TRBD2 (5 bases). Trimming left V 0 bases short and J 9 bases short, with 6 bases between. This CDR3 contains 11 residues. The germline V gene has CDR1 SEHNR and CDR2 FQNEAQ (reference sequence). The complete variable domain, with remaining parts taken from reference TRBV7-9 and TRBJ2-7, reads DTGVSQNPRHKITKRGQNVTFRCDPISEHNRLYWYRQTLGQGPEFLTYFQNEAQLEKSRLLSDRFSAERPKGSFSTLEIQRTEQGDSAMYLCASSLAAGQYFGPGTRLTVT.

The J gene is TRBJ1-1, the V gene TRBV7-8; D ambiguous. Germline CDR1 and CDR2: SGHVS and FQNEAQ. This CDR3 is 14 amino acids long. V lost 1 base and J lost 3, with 9 bases in between. The chain's CDR3 is CASSLEGSDTEAFF. CDR3 bases: TGTGCCAGCAGCTTAGAAGGGTCTGACACTGAAGCTTTCTTT.

This chain links TRBV30 with TRBJ2-3; D not certain. In germline, CDR1 is GTSNPN, CDR2 SVGIG (reference sequence). V lost 1 base, J lost 4 bases, and 15 bases lay in between. CDR3 length: 15 amino acids. DNA of the CDR3: TGTGCCTGGAGTGCTATCGGGCAAACAGCAGATACGCAGTATTTT. It translates to CAWSAIGQTADTQYF.

This clonotype was found many times. V gene TRBV2 combines with J gene TRBJ2-2; 14 bases match TRBD2. This CDR3 is built from 16 residues. V was clipped by 5 bases and J by 7 bases; unmatched bases: 6. Germline loops: CDR1 SNHLY, CDR2 FYNNEI. The CDR3 reads CASSKTSGRAHGELFF. The CDR3 DNA sequence: TGTGCCAGCAGTAAGACTAGCGGGAGGGCCCACGGGGAGCTGTTTTTT.

This clonotype has a count of ten or more. V is TRBV28 and J is TRBJ2-7; D gene uncertain. CDR1 and CDR2 from the germline V gene are MDHEN and SYDVKM. The CDR3 runs 15 residues. V lost 5 bases and J lost 1, with 15 bases in between. CDR3 region: CASSVHGSLSYEQYF. The CDR3 nucleotides read TGTGCCAGCAGTGTGCACGGTTCGCTTTCCTACGAGCAGTACTTC.

This clonotype was seen only a few times. The chain couples TRBV7-9 to TRBJ2-4; maybe TRBD1 (5 bases). Trimming took off 5 bases at V and 0 bases at J, with 14 bases between the two ends. Germline V gene lookup returns CDR1 SEHNR and CDR2 FQNEAQ (reference sequence). CDR3 length: 16 amino acids. The CDR3: CASSRDSLLAKNIQYF. The CDR3 region has the DNA TGTGCCAGCAGCCGAGACAGTCTGCTAGCCAAAAACATTCAGTACTTC.